The clone carrying this TCR beta chain was found once. These data originate in a study of blood T cell repertoires in COVID-19. V gave up 0 bases and J gave up 5 bases, with 8 bases separating them. Germline V gene sequence: CDR1 LNHDA, CDR2 SQIVND (reference sequence). The CDR3 is made up of 14 amino acids. The method was immunoSEQ multiplex PCR; TCRdb's version includes in-frame clones alone and lacks a portion of them. The sample records 250,000 to 300,000 clones, about 86% being singletons. The sequence derives from a man younger than 35 with active or convalescent COVID-19. The rearrangement links TRBV19 to TRBJ1-5; D gene ambiguous. Sequencing used peripheral blood. The CDR3 coding sequence is TGTGCCAGTAGTATAGATGGTCGGGATCAGCCCCAGCATTTT. Encoded protein: CASSIDGRDQPQHF. The whole variable domain, filled in from reference TRBV19 and TRBJ1-5, reads DGGITQSPKYLFRKEGQNVTLSCEQNLNHDAMYWYRQDPGQGLRLIYYSQIVNDFQKGDIAEGYSVSREKKESFPLTVTSAQKNPTAFYLCASSIDGRDQPQHFGDGTRLSIL.